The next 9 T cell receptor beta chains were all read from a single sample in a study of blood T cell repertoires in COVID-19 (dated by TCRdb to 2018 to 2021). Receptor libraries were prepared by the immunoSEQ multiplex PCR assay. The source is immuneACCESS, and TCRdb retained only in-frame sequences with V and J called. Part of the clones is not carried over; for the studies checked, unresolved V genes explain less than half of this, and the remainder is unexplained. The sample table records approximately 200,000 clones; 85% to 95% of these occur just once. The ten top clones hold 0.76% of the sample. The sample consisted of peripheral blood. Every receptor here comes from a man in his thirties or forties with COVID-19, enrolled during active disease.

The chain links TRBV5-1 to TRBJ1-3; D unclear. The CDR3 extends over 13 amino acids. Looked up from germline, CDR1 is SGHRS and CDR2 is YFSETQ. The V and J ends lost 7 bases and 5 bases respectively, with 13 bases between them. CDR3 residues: CASSSQNRNTIYF. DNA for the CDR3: TGCGCCAGCTCGTCTCAGAACCGAAACACCATATATTTT.

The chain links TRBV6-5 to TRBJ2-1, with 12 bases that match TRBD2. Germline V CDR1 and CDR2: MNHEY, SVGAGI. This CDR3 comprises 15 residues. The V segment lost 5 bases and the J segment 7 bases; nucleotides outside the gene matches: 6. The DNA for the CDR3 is TGTGCCAGCAGTCACCGACTAGCGGGGGTGAATGAGCAGTTCTTC. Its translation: CASSHRLAGVNEQFF.

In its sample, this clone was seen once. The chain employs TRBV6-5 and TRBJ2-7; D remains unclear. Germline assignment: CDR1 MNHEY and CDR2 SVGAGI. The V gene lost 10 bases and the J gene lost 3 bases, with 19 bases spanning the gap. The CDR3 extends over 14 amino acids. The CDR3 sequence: CATNSPTESYEQYF. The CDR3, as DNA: TGTGCCACAAACTCACCCACAGAGAGCTACGAGCAGTACTTC.

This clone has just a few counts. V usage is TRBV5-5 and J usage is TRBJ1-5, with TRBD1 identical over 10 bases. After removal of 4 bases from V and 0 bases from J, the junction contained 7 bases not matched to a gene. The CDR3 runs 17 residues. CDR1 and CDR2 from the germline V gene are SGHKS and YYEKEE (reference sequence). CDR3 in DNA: TGTGCCAGCAGCGCACGGGACAGGGGCTTTAGCAATCAGCCCCAGCATTTT. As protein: CASSARDRGFSNQPQHF.

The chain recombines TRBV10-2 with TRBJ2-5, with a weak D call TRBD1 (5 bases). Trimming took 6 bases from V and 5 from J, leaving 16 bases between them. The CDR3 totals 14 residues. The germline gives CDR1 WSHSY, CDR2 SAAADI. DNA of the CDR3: TGCGCCAGCAGAGGGGCAGGGTATTCGGAGACCCAGTACTTC. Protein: CASRGAGYSETQYF.

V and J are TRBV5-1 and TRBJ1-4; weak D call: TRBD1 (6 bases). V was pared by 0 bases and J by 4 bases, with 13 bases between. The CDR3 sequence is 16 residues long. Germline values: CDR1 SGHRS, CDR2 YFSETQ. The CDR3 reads CASSLGGRRGNEKLFF. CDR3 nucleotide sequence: TGCGCCAGCAGCTTGGGGGGGCGCCGGGGTAATGAAAAACTGTTTTTT.

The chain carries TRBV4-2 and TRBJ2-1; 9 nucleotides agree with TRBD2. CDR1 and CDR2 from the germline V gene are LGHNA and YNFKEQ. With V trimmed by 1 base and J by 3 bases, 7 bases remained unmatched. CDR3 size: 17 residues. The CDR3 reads CASSQGEPSGDYNEQFF. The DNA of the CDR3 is TGTGCCAGCAGCCAAGGTGAACCTAGCGGGGACTACAATGAGCAGTTCTTC.

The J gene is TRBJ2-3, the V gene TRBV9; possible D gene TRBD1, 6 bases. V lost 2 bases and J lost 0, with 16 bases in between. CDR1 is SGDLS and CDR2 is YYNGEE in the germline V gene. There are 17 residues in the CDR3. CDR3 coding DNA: TGTGCCAGCAGCGTTTATGGGGGCCCAGCTAGCACAGATACGCAGTATTTT. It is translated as CASSVYGGPASTDTQYF. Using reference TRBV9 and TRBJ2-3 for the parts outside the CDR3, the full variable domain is DSGVTQTPKHLITATGQRVTLRCSPRSGDLSVYWYQQSLDQGLQFLIQYYNGEERAKGNILERFSAQQFPDLHSELNLSSLELGDSALYFCASSVYGGPASTDTQYFGPGTRLTVL.

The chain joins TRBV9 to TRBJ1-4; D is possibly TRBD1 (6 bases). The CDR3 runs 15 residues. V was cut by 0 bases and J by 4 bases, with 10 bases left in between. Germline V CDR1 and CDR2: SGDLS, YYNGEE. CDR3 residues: CASSVAPGDNEKLFF. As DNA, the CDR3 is TGTGCCAGCAGCGTAGCCCCAGGGGATAATGAAAAACTGTTTTTT.